Below are 2 T cell receptor beta chains sequenced from a single sample in a study of cytomegalovirus exposure and HLA in healthy donors. The PCR had 60 Vbeta and 13 Jbeta primers. Produced via immunoSEQ multiplex PCR; TCRdb's table is partial and in-frame only. The data hold about 120,000 clones, with around 76% observed a single time. The sequencing sample was made of PBMCs. These receptors were taken from a man in his sixties in good health and CMV-seropositive.

J is TRBJ2-1 and V is TRBV5-4; the D gene is possibly TRBD1 (6 bases). This CDR3 spans 13 amino acids. V was pared by 5 bases and J by 6 bases, with 12 bases between. CDR1 SGHNT and CDR2 YYREEE come from the germline V gene (reference sequence). The CDR3 spells CASRRQAFNEQFF. CDR3 DNA sequence: TGTGCCAGCAGAAGACAGGCTTTCAATGAGCAGTTCTTC.

The genes are TRBV6-6 and TRBJ1-2, with D unclear. Per germline, CDR1 MNHNY and CDR2 SVGAGI (reference sequence). Trimming took off 5 bases at V and 8 bases at J, with 12 bases between the two ends. The CDR3 spans 12 residues. Written as DNA, the CDR3 is TGTGCCAGCAGTCCCGTACTGGAGGGCTACACCTTC. Protein sequence: CASSPVLEGYTF.